This TCR beta chain stems from a study of identical twins. This clonotype was detected a few times. What it binds is unknown. TCRdb re-called the 5' RACE reads through MiXCR, storing one row per CDR3 protein. This table holds hundreds of thousands of distinct CDR3 sequences, more than 6.5% found once. V gave up 6 bases and J gave up 8 bases; unmatched junction bases: 13. This CDR3 spans 15 amino acids. Germline V gene lookup returns CDR1 ENHRY and CDR2 SYGVKD. Study results and limitations: Twins' surplus sharing was weaker for beta out-of-frame sequences. Out-of-frame TCR alpha sharing observed in monozygotic twins exceeded model estimates. An excess of low generation probability was shown by twin-shared out-of-frame alpha sequences.

In addition, the sample was reused for a study of yellow fever vaccine responses in identical twins. As that study records: The T cell response to vaccination in identical twins was reportedly partly convergent and partly personalized.

The chain recombines TRBV10-3 with TRBJ2-1, with 7 bases identical to TRBD1. The receptor was derived from a woman aged 18-30 years in good health. Sequencing input: memory (CD45RO+) T cells sorted from blood. For the CDR3, the DNA is TGTGCCATCAGAACACAGGGGCGACTTGGGGATGAGCAGTTCTTC. Its translation: CAIRTQGRLGDEQFF.